This TCR beta chain was identified in a study of blood T cell repertoires in COVID-19. The table came from immunoSEQ multiplex PCR; TCRdb's copy has only in-frame clones and leaves some out. The sample has around 400,000 clones, around 87% seen once. V shed 3 bases and J shed 4 bases, with 13 bases lying between them. CDR3 length: 15 residues. The germline gives CDR1 SGHRS, CDR2 YFSETQ. The source of this sequence is a woman aged 55-75 years with COVID-19, enrolled during active disease. Sequenced input: peripheral blood. This sequence joins TRBV5-1 and TRBJ1-4; D might be TRBD1 (5 bases). CDR3 in DNA: TGCGCCAGCAGCTCGGACGGCAGGGATAATGAAAAACTGTTTTTT. It codes for CASSSDGRDNEKLFF.